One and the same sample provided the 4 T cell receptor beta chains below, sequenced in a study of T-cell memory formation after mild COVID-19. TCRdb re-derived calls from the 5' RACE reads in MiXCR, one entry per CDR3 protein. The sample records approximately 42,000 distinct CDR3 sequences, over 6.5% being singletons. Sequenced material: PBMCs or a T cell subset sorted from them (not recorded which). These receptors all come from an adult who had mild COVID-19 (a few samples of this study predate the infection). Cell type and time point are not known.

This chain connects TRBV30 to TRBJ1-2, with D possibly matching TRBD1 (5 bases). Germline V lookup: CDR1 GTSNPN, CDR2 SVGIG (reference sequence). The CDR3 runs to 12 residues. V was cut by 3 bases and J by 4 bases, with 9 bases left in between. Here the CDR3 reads CAWRSGFYGYTF. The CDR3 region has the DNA TGTGCCTGGAGGTCAGGGTTCTATGGCTACACCTTC.

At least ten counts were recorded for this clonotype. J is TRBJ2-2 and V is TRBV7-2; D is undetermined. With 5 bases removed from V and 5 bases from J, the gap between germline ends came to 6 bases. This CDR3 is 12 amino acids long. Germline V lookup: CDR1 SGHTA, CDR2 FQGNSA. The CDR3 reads CASSRFTGELFF. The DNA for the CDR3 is TGTGCCAGCAGCCGTTTTACCGGGGAGCTGTTTTTT.

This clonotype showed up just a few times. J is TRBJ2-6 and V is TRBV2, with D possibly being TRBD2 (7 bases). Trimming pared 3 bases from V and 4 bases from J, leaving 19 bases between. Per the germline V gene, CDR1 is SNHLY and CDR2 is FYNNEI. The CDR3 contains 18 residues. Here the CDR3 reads CASSEQDSGLGGANVLTF. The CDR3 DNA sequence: TGTGCCAGCAGTGAGCAGGACAGTGGACTAGGAGGGGCCAACGTCCTGACTTTC.

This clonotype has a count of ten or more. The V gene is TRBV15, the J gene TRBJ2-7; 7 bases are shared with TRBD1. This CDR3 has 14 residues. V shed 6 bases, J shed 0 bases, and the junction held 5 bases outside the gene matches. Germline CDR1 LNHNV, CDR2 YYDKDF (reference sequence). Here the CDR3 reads CATREGDSSYEQYF. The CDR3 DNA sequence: TGTGCCACCAGAGAGGGGGACAGCTCCTACGAGCAGTACTTC.